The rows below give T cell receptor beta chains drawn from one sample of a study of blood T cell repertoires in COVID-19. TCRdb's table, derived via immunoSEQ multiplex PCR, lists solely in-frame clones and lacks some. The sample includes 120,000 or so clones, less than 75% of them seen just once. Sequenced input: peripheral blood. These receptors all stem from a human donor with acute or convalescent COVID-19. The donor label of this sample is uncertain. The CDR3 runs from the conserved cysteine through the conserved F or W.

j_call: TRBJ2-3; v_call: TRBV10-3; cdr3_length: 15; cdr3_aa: CAISEPGLDTDTQYF
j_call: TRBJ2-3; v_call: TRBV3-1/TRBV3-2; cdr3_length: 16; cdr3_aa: CASSRLRQGGLDTQYF
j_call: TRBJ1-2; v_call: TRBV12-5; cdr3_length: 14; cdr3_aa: CASGLGSANYGYTF
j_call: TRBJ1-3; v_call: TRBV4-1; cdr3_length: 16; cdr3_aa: CASSQGLARGRNTIYF
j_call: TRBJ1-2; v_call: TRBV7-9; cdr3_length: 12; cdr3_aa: CASSQGQYGYTF
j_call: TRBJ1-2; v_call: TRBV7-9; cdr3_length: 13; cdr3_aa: CASWDRGHPGYTF
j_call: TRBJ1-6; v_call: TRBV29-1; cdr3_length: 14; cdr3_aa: CSVERTGDNSPLHF
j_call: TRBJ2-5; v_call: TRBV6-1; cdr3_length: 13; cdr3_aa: CASSEVGQETQYF
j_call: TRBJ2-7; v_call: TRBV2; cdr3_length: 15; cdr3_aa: CASKDQTGGRYEQYF
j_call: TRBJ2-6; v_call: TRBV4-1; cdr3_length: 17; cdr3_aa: CASSRSRQGAGANVLTF
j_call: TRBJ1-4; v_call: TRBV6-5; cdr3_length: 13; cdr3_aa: CASSLTTNEKLFF
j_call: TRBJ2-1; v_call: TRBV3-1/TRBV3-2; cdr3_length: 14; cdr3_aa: CASSQRPRVDEQFF
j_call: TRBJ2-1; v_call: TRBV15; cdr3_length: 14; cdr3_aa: CATSPSRAYNEQFF
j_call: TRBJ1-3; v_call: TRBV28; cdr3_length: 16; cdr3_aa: CASSLGGRPSGNTIYF
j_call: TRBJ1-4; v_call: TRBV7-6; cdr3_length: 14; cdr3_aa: CASSSTGIREKLFF
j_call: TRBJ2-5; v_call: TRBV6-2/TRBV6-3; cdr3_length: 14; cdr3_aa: CASSYSTRQETQYF
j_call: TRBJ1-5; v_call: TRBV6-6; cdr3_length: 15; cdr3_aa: CASSKTGISNQPQHF
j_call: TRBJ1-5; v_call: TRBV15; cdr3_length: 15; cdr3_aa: CATSRGGESGQPQHF
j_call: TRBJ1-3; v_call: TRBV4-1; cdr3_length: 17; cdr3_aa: CASSQVGSRQSGNTIYF
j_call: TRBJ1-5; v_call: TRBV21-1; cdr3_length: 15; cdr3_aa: CASRGTVPSNQPQHF
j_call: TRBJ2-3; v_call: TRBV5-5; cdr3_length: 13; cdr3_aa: CASSTSGTDTQYF
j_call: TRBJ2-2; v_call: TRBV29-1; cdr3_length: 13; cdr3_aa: CSVGTGSPGELFF
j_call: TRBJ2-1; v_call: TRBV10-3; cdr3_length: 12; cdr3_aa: CAISESGNEQFF
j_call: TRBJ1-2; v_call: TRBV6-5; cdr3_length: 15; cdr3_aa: CASSYSVEARLGYTF
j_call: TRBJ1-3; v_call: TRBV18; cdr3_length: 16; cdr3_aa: CASSPRQGATGNTIYF
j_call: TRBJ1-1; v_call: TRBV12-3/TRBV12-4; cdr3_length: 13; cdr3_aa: CASSLARATEAFF
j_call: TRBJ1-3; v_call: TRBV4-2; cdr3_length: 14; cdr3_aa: CASSRGGVGNTIYF
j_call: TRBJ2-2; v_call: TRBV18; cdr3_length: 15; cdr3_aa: CASSPSGQRNGELFF
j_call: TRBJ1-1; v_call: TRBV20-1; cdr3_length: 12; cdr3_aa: CSASTRGREAFF
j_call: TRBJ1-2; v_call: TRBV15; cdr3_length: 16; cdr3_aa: CATSREGGLANYGYTF
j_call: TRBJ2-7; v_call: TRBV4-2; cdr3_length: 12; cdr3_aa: CASSQDQYEQYF
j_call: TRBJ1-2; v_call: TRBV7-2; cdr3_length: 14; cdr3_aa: CASSLDQGPYGYTF
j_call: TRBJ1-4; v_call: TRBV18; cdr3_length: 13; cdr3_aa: CASSPSANEKLFF
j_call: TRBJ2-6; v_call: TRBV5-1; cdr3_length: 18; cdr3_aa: CASSLAAGGSSGANVLTF
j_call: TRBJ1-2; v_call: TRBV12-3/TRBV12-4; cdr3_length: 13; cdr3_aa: CASSLGLNYGYTF
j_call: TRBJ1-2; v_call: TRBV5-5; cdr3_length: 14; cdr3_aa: CASSEGQGNYGYTF
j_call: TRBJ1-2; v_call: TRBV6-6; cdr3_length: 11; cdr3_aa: CASSPNYGYTF
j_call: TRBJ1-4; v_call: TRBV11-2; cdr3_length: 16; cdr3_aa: CASSSQGARANEKLFF
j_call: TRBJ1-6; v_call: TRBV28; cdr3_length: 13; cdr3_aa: CASGPPYNSPLHF
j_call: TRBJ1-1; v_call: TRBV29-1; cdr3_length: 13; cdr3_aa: CSAKTGVNTEAFF
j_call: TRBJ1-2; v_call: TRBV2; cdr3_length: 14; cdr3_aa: CASSQTGANYGYTF
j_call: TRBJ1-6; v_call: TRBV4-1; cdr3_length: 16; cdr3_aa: CASSQESPVNNSPLHF
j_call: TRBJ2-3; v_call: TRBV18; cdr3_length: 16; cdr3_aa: CASSPTSGGAADTQYF
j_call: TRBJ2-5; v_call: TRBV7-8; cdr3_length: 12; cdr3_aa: CASSPQGKTQYF
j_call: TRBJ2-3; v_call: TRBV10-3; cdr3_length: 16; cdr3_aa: CAISEVSGGAQNTQYF
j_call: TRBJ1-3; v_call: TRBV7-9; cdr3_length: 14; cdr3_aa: CASSSNRVGNTIYF
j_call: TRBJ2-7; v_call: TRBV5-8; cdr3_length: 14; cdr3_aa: CASSLAGYSYEQYF